This T cell receptor (beta chain) is from a study of T cells expressing NK-cell markers. Looking at the study overall: Repertoire data for TCR beta were derived from sorted T cells (CD3+CD56+NKG2C+, CD3+CD56+NKG2C- and CD3+CD56-NKG2C+). Out of eight donors sequenced, seven tested HCMV-seropositive and the remaining one seronegative.

This CDR3 contains 17 residues. Germline V gene sequence: CDR1 SGHRS, CDR2 YFSETQ. With UMIs, 5'RACE template switching was used to make TCR beta cDNA. From its re-call of the 5' RACE reads, TCRdb lists each CDR3 protein once, without DNA. The table counts 300,000 to 500,000 distinct CDR3 sequences; about 11% lies in the top ten. This TCR was recovered from a woman aged 50 to 60 in good health. The specimen sequenced was blood T cells: a sorted CD56 or NKG2C T cell subset, CD4+ or CD8+ T cells, or bulk PBMC T cells (not recorded which). The chain carries TRBV5-1 and TRBJ2-2; checking the TCRdb D call of TRBD2 is not possible without DNA. The CDR3 protein is CASFPGLAGGRTGELFF.